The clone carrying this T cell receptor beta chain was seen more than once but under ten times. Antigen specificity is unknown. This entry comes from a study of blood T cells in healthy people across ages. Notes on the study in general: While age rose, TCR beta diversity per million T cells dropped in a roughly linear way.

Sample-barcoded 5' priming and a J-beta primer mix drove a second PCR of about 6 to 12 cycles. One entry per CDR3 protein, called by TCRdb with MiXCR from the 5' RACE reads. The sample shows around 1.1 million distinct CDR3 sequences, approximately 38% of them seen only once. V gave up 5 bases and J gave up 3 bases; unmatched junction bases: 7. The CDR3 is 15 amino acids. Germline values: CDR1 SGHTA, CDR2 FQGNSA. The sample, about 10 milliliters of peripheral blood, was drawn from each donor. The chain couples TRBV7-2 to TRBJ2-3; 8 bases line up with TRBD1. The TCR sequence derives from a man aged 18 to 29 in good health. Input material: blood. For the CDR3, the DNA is TGTGCCAGCAGCGTACAGACAGGGGTAACAGATACGCAGTATTTT. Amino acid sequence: CASSVQTGVTDTQYF.